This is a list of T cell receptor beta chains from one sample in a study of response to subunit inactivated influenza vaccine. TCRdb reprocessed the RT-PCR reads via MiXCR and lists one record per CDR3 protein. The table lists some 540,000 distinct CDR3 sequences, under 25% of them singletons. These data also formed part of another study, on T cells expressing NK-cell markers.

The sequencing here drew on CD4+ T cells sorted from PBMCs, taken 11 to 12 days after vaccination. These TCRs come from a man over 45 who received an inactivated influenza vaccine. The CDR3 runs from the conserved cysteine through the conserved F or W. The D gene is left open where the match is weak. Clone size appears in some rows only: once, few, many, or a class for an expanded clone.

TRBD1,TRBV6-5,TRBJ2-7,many,TGTGCCAGCAGTTCTGGGACAGGGGGTTTCGAGCAGTACTTC,CASSSGTGGFEQYF
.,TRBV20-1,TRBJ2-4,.,TGCAGTGCTAGAACAGGCTTCGGGGCCAAAAACATTCAGTACTTC,CSARTGFGAKNIQYF
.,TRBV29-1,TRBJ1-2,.,TGCAGCGGTGGGGTTTCTAACTATGGCTACACCTTC,CSGGVSNYGYTF
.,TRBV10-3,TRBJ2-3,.,TGTGCCACTGACACGGGAAGCACAGATACGCAGTATTTT,CATDTGSTDTQYF
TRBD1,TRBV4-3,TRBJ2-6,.,TGCGCCAGCGGGATGCAGGGGGCTGGGGCCAACGTCCTGACTTTC,CASGMQGAGANVLTF
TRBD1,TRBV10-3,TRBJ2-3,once,TGTGCCATCAGCCTATACGGACAGGGCACAGATACGCAGTATTTT,CAISLYGQGTDTQYF
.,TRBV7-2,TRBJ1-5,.,TGTGCCAGCAGCCTCGTTACGGGGGGTACTCAGCCCCAGCATTTT,CASSLVTGGTQPQHF
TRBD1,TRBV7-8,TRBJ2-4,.,TGTGCCAGCAGCTTAATTAACGACAGGGAAAACATTCAGTACTTC,CASSLINDRENIQYF
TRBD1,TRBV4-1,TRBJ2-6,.,TGCGCCAGCAGACTTTTTGCCGGGACAGGGGGGTCTGGGGCCAACGTCCTGACTTTC,CASRLFAGTGGSGANVLTF
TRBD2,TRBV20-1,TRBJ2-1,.,TGCAGTGCCACTAAAAGCGGGAGACCCCATGAGCAGTTCTTC,CSATKSGRPHEQFF
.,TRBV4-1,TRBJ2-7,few,TGCGCCAGCAGCCCAAGTGGCATCTACGAGCAGTACTTC,CASSPSGIYEQYF
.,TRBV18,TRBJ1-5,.,TGTGCCAGCTCACCCTCGACGGGGAATAGCAATCAGCCCCAGCATTTT,CASSPSTGNSNQPQHF
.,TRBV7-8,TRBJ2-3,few,TGTGCCAGCAGCGCACGTCGTACAGATACGCAGTATTTT,CASSARRTDTQYF
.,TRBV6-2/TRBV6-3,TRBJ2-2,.,TGTGCCAGCGCCGGGGCATGGAGGGAAATCGGGGAGCTGTTTTTT,CASAGAWREIGELFF
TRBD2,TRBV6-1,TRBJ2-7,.,TGTGCCAGCAATAATCCTAGCGGGGGGACCTCCTACGAGCAGTACTTC,CASNNPSGGTSYEQYF
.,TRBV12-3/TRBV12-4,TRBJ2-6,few,TGTGCCAGCAGTTATATTTTGTCTGGGGCCAACGTCCTGACTTTC,CASSYILSGANVLTF
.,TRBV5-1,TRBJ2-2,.,TGCGCCAGCGAATGGACTCAAAACACCGGGGAGCTGTTTTTT,CASEWTQNTGELFF
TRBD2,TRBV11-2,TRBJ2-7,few,TGTGCCAGCAGCTTAGTAGCGGGGCAGGGAACCTACGAGCAGTACTTC,CASSLVAGQGTYEQYF
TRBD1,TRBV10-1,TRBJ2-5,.,TGCGCCAGCAGTGCTGGGACAGTCGAAGAGACCCAGTACTTC,CASSAGTVEETQYF
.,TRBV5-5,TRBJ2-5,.,TGTGCCAGCACCCGGCTGGAGACCCAGTACTTC,CASTRLETQYF
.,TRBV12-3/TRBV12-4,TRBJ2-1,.,TGTGCCAGCAGTAGCTCTGGTCCCCTTTTCGCGGAGCAGTTCTTC,CASSSSGPLFAEQFF
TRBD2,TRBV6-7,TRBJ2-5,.,TGTGCCAGCAGTAGACCGGGACTAGCGGGAGGACTTTCCCCGGAGACCCAGTACTTC,CASSRPGLAGGLSPETQYF
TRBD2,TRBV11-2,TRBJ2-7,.,TGTGCCAGCAGCTCGGGACTATCCCTCTACGAGCAGTACTTC,CASSSGLSLYEQYF
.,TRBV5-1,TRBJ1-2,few,TGCGCCAGCAGCGCCGGAGGAGGGGTCTATGGCTACACCTTC,CASSAGGGVYGYTF
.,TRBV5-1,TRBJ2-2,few,TGCGCCAGCAGCCGGGACACTGCGAACACCGGGGAGCTGTTTTTT,CASSRDTANTGELFF
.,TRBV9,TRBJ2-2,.,TGTGCCAGCAGCGTAGGTCCCAGTAGACTTTCTGGGGAGCTGTTTTTT,CASSVGPSRLSGELFF
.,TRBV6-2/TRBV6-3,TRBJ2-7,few,TGTGCCAGCAGTTATTCCGTCCCTAGTGGGACCTACGAGCAGTACTTC,CASSYSVPSGTYEQYF
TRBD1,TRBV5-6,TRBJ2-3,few,TGTGCCAGCAGCCGACAGGGTCTGGTGTGGACAGATACGCAGTATTTT,CASSRQGLVWTDTQYF
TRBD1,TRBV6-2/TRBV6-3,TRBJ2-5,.,TGTGCCAGCAGTTACCGGACAGGGTCGGCGCAAGAGACCCAGTACTTC,CASSYRTGSAQETQYF
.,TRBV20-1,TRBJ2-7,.,TGCAGTGCTACCACTCATCCCTACGAGCAGTACTTC,CSATTHPYEQYF
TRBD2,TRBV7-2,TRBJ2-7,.,TGTGCCAGCAGCTTATATGGCGGGAGCTACGAGCAGTACTTC,CASSLYGGSYEQYF
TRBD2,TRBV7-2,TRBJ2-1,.,TGTGCCAGCAGTCCGGGACGTCATAGCGGGGGTTACAATGAGCAGTTCTTC,CASSPGRHSGGYNEQFF
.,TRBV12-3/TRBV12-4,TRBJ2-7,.,TGTGCCAGCAGAGGCCCCGGCGAGCAGTACTTC,CASRGPGEQYF
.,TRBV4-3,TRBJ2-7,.,TGCGCCAGCAGCCAAGATCCTGCGGGCTCCTACGAGCAGTACTTC,CASSQDPAGSYEQYF
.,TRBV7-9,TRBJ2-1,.,TGTGCCAGCAGCTTAATGTGGACGTTCGGAAGGGATGAGCAGTTCTTC,CASSLMWTFGRDEQFF
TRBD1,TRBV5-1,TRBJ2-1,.,TGCGCCAGCAGCCCGGAATTGGGACAGGGCTACAATGAGCAGTTCTTC,CASSPELGQGYNEQFF
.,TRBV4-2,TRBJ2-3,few,TGTGCCAGCAGCCAAGGATCGGGCTTGTCAGATACGCAGTATTTT,CASSQGSGLSDTQYF
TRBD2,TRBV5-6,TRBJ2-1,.,TGTGCCAGCAGCTTGGGTAGCGGGGGGACCTACAATGAGCAGTTCTTC,CASSLGSGGTYNEQFF
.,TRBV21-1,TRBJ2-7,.,TGTGCCAGCAGCAAAGGGGGGGGGTCCCCCTACGAGCAGTACTTC,CASSKGGGSPYEQYF
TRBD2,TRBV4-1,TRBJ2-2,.,TGCGCCAGCAGCCAGGGGTGGGCTAGCGGGGGTCTGGGAACCGGGGAGCTGTTTTTT,CASSQGWASGGLGTGELFF
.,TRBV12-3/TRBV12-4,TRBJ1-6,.,TGTGCCAGCAGTCCCGGGGGCGCGGGGTTTTCACCCCTCCACTTT,CASSPGGAGFSPLHF
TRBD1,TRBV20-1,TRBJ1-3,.,TGCAGTGCTGCCGCGGGACAGGGGATGGGGACCATATATTTT,CSAAAGQGMGTIYF
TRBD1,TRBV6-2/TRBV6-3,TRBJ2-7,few,TGTGCCAGCAGACCAACCCTTGGACAGGCCATCACCTACGAGCAGTACTTC,CASRPTLGQAITYEQYF
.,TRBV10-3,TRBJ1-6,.,TGTGCCATCAGTGGGTCGAGCCTCCAGAGGTATAATTCACCCCTCCACTTT,CAISGSSLQRYNSPLHF
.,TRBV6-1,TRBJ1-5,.,TGTGCCAGCAGCACCGTTGGGGGCCAGCCCCAGCATTTT,CASSTVGGQPQHF
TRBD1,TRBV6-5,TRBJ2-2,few,TGTGCCAGCAGTTACGGGACAGGGTCGACCGGGGAGCTGTTTTTT,CASSYGTGSTGELFF
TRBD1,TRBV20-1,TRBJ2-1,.,TGCAGTGTGAGGGGGCGACCAGGCAATGAGCAGTTCTTC,CSVRGRPGNEQFF
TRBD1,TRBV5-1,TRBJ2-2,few,TGCGCCAGCAGCCCCGGGACAGGGGTGAACGGGGAGCTGTTTTTT,CASSPGTGVNGELFF
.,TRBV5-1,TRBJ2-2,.,TGCGCCAGCAGCCCGGGGGGCATACCGAACACCGGGGAGCTGTTTTTT,CASSPGGIPNTGELFF